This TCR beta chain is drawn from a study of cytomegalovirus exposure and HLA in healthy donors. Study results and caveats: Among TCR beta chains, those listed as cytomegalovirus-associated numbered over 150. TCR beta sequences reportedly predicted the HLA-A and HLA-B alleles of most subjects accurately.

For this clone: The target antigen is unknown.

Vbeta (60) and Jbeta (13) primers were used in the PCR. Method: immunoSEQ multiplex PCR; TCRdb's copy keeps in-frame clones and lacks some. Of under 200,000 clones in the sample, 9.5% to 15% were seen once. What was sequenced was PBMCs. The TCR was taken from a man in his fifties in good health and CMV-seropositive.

The CDR3 DNA sequence: TGCGCCAGCAGCCAAGAGCCGGGGAACACTGAAGCTTTCTTT. It encodes CASSQEPGNTEAFF. V usage is TRBV4-3 and J usage is TRBJ1-1; no definite D call. Germline values: CDR1 LGHNA, CDR2 YSLEER. There are 14 residues in the CDR3. Trimming shortened V by 0 bases and J by 1 base, and 6 bases separated the two germline ends.